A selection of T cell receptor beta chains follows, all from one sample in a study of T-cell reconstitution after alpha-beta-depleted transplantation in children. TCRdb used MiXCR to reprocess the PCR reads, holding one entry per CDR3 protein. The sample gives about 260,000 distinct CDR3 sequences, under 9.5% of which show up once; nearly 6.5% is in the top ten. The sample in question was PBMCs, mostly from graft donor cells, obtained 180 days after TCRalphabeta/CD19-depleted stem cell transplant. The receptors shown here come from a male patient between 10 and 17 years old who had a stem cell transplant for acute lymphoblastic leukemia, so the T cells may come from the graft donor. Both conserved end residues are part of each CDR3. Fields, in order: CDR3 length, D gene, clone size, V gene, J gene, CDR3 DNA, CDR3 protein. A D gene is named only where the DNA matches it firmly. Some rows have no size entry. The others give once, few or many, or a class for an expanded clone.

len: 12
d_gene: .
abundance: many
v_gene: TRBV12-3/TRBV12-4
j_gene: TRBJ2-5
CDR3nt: TGTGCCAGCAGTTTCCTACCCTATACCCAGTACTTC
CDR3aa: CASSFLPYTQYF

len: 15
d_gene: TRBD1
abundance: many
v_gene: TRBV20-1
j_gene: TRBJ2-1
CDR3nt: TGCAGTGCTCCCCAAGGACAGGGGGGTAGGAATGAGCAGTTCTTC
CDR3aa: CSAPQGQGGRNEQFF

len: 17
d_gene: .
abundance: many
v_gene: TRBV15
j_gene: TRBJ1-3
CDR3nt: TGTGCCACCAGCCGAGGCCACGGGGCCTTCCCAGGAAACACCATATATTTT
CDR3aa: CATSRGHGAFPGNTIYF

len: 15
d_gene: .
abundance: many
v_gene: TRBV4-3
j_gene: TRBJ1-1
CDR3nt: TGCGCCAGCAGCCAAGATCCCCGCGGGAGGGTTGAAGCTTTCTTT
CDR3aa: CASSQDPRGRVEAFF

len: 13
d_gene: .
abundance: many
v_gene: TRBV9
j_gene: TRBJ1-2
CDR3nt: TGTGCCAGCAGCGTAGCTGGGAACTATGGCTACACCTTC
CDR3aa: CASSVAGNYGYTF

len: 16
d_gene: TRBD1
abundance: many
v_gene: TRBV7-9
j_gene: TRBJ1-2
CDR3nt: TGTGCCAGCAGCTCCGAGACGTTGACAGGGTCAGCGGGCTACACCTTC
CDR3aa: CASSSETLTGSAGYTF

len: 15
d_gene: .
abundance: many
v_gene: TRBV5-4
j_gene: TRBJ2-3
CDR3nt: TGTGCCAGCAGTATGACCGGGACTTCCACAGATACGCAGTATTTT
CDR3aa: CASSMTGTSTDTQYF

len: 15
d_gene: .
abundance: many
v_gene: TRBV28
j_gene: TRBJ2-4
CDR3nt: TGTGCCATCGGAACAGACTTGGGGACCAAAAACATTCAGTACTTC
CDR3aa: CAIGTDLGTKNIQYF

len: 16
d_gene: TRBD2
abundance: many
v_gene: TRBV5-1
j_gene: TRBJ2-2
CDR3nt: TGCGCCAGCAGCTCCTCACTAGCGGGATACACCGGGGAGCTGTTTTTT
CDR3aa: CASSSSLAGYTGELFF

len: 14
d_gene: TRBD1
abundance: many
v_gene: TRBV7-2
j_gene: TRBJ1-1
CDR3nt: TGTGCCAGCAGCCCCGACAGGGGAAGCACTGAAGCTTTCTTT
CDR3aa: CASSPDRGSTEAFF

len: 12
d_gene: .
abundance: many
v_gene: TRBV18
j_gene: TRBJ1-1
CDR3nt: TGTGCCAGCCAAACTACAGGGACTGAAGCTTTCTTT
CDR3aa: CASQTTGTEAFF

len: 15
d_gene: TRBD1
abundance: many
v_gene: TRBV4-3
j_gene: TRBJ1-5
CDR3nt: TGCGCCAGCAGCCAAGATGGACAGGGAAATCAGCCCCAGCATTTT
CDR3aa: CASSQDGQGNQPQHF

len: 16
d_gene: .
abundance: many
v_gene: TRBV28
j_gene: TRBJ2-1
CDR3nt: TGTGCCAGCAAGAGGGCTGGCAGCTACTACTACAATGAGCAGTTCTTC
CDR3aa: CASKRAGSYYYNEQFF

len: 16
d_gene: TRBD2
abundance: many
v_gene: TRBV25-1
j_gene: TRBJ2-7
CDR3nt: TGTGCCAGCAGTGTTATTATTCCGGGACTAGCCTACGAGCAGTACTTC
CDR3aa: CASSVIIPGLAYEQYF

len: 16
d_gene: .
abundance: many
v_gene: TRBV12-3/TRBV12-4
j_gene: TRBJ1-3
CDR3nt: TGTGCCAGCTCCACGACCAGGACTCCCTCTGGAAACACCATATATTTT
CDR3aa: CASSTTRTPSGNTIYF

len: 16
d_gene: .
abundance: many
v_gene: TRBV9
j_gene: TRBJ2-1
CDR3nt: TGTGCCAGCAGCGTAGTGGCCCAGAGCTCCTACAATGAGCAGTTCTTC
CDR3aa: CASSVVAQSSYNEQFF

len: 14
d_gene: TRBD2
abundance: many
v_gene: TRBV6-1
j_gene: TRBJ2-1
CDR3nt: TGTGCCAGCAGTCAACTAGCGGGGGAGGGTGAGCAGTTCTTC
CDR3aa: CASSQLAGEGEQFF

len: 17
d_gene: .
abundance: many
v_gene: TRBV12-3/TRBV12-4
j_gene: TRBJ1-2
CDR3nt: TGTGCCAGCAGTTTGATGATCGGGGGGGCGAGATGGTATGGCTACACCTTC
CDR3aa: CASSLMIGGARWYGYTF

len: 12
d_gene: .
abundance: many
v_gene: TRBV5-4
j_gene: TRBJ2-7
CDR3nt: TGTGCCAGCAGCTTGAGAGGGGACGAGCAGTACTTC
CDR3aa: CASSLRGDEQYF

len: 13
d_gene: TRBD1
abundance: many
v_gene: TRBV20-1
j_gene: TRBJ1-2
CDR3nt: TGCAGTGCTAGAAGGGGACAGGACTATGGCTACACCTTC
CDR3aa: CSARRGQDYGYTF

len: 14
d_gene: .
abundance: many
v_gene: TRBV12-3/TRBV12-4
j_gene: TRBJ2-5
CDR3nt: TGTGCCAGCACTCACAGGAGGCTACAAGAGACCCAGTACTTC
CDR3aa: CASTHRRLQETQYF

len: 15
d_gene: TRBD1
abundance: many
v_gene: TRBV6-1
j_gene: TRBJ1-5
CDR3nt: TGTGCCAGCAGTGAACGGACAGGGAAAGGTCAGCCCCAGCATTTT
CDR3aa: CASSERTGKGQPQHF

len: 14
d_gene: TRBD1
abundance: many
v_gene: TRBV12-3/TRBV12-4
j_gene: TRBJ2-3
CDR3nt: TGTGCCAGCAAACAGGGGGCCCTCACAGATACGCAGTATTTT
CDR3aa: CASKQGALTDTQYF

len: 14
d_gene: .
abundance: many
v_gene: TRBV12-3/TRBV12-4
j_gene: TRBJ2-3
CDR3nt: TGTGCCAGCAGTATCCACCAGCGCACAGATACGCAGTATTTT
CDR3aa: CASSIHQRTDTQYF

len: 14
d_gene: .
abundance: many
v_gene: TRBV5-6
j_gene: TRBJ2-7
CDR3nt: TGTGCCAGCAGCTTGGGCCAGGGATCCCACGAGCAGTACTTC
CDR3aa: CASSLGQGSHEQYF

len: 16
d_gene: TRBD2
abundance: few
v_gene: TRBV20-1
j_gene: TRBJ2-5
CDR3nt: TGCAGTGCTAGAGAAGGACTAGCGGGGGGGCGGGAGACCCAGTACTTC
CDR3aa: CSAREGLAGGRETQYF

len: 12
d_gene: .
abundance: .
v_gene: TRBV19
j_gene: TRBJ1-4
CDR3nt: TGTGCCAGTAGTATTTGGGGTGAAAAACTGTTTTTT
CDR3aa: CASSIWGEKLFF

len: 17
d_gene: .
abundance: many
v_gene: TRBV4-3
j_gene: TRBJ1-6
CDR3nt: TGCGCCAGCAGCCAAGAAGGGGTCGGGGGTAAGGGTTCACCCCTCCACTTT
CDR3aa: CASSQEGVGGKGSPLHF

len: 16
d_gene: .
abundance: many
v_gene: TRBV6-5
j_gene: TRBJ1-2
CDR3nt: TGTGCCAGCAGTTACTCCGCAGGGGAAGCTAACTATGGCTACACCTTC
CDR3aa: CASSYSAGEANYGYTF

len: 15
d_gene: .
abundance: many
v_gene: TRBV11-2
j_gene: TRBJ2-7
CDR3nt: TGTGCCAGCAGCTTAGTAGTCAGGGGACTTTACGAGCAGTACTTC
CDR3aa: CASSLVVRGLYEQYF

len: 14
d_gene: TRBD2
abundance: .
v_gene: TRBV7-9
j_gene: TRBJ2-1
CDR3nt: TGTGCCAGCACCGCGGTACTAGCGATCAATGAGCAGTTCTTC
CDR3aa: CASTAVLAINEQFF

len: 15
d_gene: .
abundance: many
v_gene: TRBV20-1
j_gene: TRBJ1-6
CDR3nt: TGCAGTGCCCCGTATGGGGATAGGAATAATTCACCCCTCCACTTT
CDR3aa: CSAPYGDRNNSPLHF

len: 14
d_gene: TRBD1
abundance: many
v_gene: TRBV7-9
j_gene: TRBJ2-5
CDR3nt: TGTGCCAGCAGCTTACTGACAGGGAAGGAGACCCAGTACTTC
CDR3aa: CASSLLTGKETQYF

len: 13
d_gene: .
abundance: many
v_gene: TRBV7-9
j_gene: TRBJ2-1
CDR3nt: TGTGCCAGCAGCTTCCCCAACGACAATGAGCAGTTCTTC
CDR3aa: CASSFPNDNEQFF

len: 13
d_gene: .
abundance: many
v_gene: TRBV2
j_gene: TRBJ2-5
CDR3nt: TGTGCCAGCAGTTTAGAACGAAAAGAGACCCAGTACTTC
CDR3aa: CASSLERKETQYF

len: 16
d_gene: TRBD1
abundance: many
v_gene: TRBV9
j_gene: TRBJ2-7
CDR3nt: TGTGCCAGCAGCACTTCACCAGGACAGGGCTCCTACGAGCAGTACTTC
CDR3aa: CASSTSPGQGSYEQYF

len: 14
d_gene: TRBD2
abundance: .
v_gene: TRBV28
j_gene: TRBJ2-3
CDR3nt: TGCTCCTTACGGGGGGGCCCCAACACAGATACGCAGTATTTT
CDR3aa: CSLRGGPNTDTQYF

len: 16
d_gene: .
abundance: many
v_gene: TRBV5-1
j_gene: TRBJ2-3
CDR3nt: TGCGCCAGCACCCCCTGGACGGTGCCTGGAGCAGATACGCAGTATTTT
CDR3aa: CASTPWTVPGADTQYF

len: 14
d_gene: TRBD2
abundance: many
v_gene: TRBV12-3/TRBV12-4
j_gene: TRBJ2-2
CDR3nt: TGTGCCAGCAGTAGGACTAGCGGGACCGGGGAGCTGTTTTTT
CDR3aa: CASSRTSGTGELFF

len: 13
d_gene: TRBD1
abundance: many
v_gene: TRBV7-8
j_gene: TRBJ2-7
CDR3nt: TGTGCCAGCAGCTTCGACAGGGGTGGCCAGCAGTACTTC
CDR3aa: CASSFDRGGQQYF

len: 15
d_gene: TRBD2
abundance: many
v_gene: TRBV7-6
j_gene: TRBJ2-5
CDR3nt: TGTGCCAGCAGCTTACTGGGGGGAGGGCAAGAGACCCAGTACTTC
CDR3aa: CASSLLGGGQETQYF

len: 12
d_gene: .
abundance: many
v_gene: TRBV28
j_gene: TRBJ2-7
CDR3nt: TGTGCCAGCAGTTTCCTCACTTTCGAGCAGTACTTC
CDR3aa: CASSFLTFEQYF

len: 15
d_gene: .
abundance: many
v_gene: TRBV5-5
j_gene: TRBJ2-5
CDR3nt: TGTGCCAGCAGCACACAACTACAGTACCAAGAGACCCAGTACTTC
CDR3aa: CASSTQLQYQETQYF

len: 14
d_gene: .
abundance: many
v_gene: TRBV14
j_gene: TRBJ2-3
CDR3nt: TGTGCCAGCAGCCAAGTGGTCTCCACAGATACGCAGTATTTT
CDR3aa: CASSQVVSTDTQYF

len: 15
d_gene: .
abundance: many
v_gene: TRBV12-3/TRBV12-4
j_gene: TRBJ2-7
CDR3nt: TGTGCCAGCAGCGTCAAGGGCAAAGGGTCCTACGAGCAGTACTTC
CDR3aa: CASSVKGKGSYEQYF

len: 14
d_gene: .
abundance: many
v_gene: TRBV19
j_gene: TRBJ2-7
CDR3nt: TGTGCCAGTAGCCCCTGGGGCGGCCGGTACGAGCAGTACTTC
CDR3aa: CASSPWGGRYEQYF

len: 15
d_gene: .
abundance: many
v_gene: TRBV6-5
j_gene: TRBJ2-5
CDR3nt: TGTGCCAGCAGTTTTCACCGGGGCTTCGTGGAGACCCAGTACTTC
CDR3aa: CASSFHRGFVETQYF

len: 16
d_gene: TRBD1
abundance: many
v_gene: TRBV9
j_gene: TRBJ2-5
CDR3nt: TGTGCCAGCAGCACCCGAGACAGGGCCCCCCAAGAGACCCAGTACTTC
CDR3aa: CASSTRDRAPQETQYF

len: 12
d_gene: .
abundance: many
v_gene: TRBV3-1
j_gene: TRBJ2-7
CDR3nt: TGTGCCAGCAGCCGAGACAGTGTCGAGCAGTACTTC
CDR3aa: CASSRDSVEQYF

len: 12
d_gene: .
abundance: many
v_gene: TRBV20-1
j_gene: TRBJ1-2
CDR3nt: TGCAGTGCTCCACAGGGTCCCTATGGCTACACCTTC
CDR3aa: CSAPQGPYGYTF

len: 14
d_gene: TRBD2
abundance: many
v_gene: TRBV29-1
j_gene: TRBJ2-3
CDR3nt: TGCAGCGTCGGCCTGCGGGAGTATGCAGATACGCAGTATTTT
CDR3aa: CSVGLREYADTQYF

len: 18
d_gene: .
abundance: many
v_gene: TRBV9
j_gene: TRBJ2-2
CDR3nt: TGTGCCAGCAGCCCAACGCTGTCGGGGCCTCTGAGGACCGGGGAGCTGTTTTTT
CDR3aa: CASSPTLSGPLRTGELFF

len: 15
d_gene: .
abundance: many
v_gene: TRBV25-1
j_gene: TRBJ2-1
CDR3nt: TGTGCCAGCAGTGAAATTACTAGACGGAACAATGAGCAGTTCTTC
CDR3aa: CASSEITRRNNEQFF

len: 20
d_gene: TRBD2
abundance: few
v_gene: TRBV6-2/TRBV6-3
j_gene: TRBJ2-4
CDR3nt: TGTGCCAGCAGTTACGGGCCGGGACTAGCGGGGCGTCTAGCCAAAAACATTCAGTACTTC
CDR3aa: CASSYGPGLAGRLAKNIQYF